The clone carrying this TCR beta chain came up a few times. TCRdb reprocessed the 5' RACE reads with MiXCR, giving one entry per CDR3 protein. Of hundreds of thousands of distinct CDR3 sequences detected, under 25% appear once; the ten largest clones hold approximately 0.52%. This specimen belongs to a study of identical twins. The length of the CDR3 is 14 residues. The ends lost 3 bases at V and 4 bases at J; junction bases unmatched: 3. Germline CDR1 KGHSH, CDR2 LQKENI. These sequences were also reported in another study, on yellow fever vaccine responses in identical twins.

Sequencing used CD4+ T cells sorted from blood. This receptor was taken from a woman between 18 and 29 years old in good health. The chain couples TRBV18 to TRBJ2-3; 8 nucleotides agree with TRBD1. The CDR3 here is CASSPQQGADTQYF. In DNA, the CDR3 is TGTGCCAGCTCACCTCAACAGGGGGCAGATACGCAGTATTTT.